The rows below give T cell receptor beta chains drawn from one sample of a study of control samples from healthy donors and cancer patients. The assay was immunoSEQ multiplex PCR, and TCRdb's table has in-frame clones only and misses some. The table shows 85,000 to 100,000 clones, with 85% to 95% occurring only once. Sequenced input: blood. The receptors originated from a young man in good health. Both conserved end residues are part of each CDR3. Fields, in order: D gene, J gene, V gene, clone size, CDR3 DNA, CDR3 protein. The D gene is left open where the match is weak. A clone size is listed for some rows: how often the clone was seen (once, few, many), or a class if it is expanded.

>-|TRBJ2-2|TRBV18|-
TGTGCCAGCTCACCATCCGGGACGAACACCGGGGAGCTGTTTTTT
CASSPSGTNTGELFF
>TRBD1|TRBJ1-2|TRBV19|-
TGTGCCAGTAGTATTCAGGGACAGGGGACCTATGGCTACACCTTC
CASSIQGQGTYGYTF
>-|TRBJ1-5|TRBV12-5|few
TGTGCTAGTGGTGTAATTAATCAGCCCCAGCATTTT
CASGVINQPQHF
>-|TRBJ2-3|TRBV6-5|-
TGTGCCAGCAGTTACTCTCGCCCGGGCACAGATACGCAGTATTTT
CASSYSRPGTDTQYF
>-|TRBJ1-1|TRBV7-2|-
TGTGCCAGCAGCTTTCCAACAAAGACTGCCGCTGCTTTCTTT
CASSFPTKTAAAFF
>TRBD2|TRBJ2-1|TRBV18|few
TGTGCCAGCTCGAACTTCAGCGGGAGCTACTACAATGAGCAGTTCTTC
CASSNFSGSYYNEQFF
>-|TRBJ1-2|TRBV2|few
TGTGCCAGCAGTGAACGGGATGGGGGCTACACCTTC
CASSERDGGYTF
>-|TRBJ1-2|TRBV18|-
TGTGCCAGCTCACCATCCCGACAGGAACTCTATGGCTACACCTTC
CASSPSRQELYGYTF
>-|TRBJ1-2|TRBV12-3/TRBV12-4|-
TGTGCCAGCAGTTTCATGCCCCTGGGCTACACCTTC
CASSFMPLGYTF
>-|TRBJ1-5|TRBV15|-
TGTGCCACCAGCGGGCGGAGCAATCAGCCCCAGCATTTT
CATSGRSNQPQHF
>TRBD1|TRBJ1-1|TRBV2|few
TGTGCCGCTAAGGGGGACAGGGACACTGAAGCTTTCTTT
CAAKGDRDTEAFF
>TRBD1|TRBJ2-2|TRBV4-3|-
TGCGCCAGCAGCCAAGGGACAGGGGACGCCGGGGAGCTGTTTTTT
CASSQGTGDAGELFF
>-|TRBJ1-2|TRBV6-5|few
TGTGCCAGCAGTTACTCGAGTCAGGGTAACTATGGCTACACCTTC
CASSYSSQGNYGYTF
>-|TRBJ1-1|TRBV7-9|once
TGTGCCAGCAGCCAATGGAACACTGAAGCTTTCTTT
CASSQWNTEAFF
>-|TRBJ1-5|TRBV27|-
TGTGCCAGCAGTCCAGTGGAACGAAGCAATCAGCCCCAGCATTTT
CASSPVERSNQPQHF
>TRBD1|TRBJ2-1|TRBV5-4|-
TGTGCCAGCAGCCGACAGGGAGAGGAGCAGTTCTTC
CASSRQGEEQFF
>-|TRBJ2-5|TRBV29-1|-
TGCAGCGTTGAGGGGGCGGGGGAGACCCAGTACTTC
CSVEGAGETQYF
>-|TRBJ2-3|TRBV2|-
TGTGCCAGCAGTGGGGCAGATACGCAGTATTTT
CASSGADTQYF
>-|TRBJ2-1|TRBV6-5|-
TGTGCCAGCAGTTCCCTCAATGAGCAGTTCTTC
CASSSLNEQFF
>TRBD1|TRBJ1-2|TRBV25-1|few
TGTGCCAGCAGTCTTCGGACAGGGGATGGCTACACCTTC
CASSLRTGDGYTF
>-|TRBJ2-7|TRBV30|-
TGTGCCTGGAGTGTGGGGTGGGGGCAGTACTTC
CAWSVGWGQYF
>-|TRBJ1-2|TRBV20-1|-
TGCAGTGTCAGCCTGAGCTATGGCTACACCTTC
CSVSLSYGYTF
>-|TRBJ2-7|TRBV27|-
TGTGCCAGCAGTTTCAGCCAGTCGAACGAGCAGTACTTC
CASSFSQSNEQYF
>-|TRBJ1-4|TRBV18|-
TGTGCCAGCTCGCCCTACAGGGCAAACGGTGAAAAACTGTTTTTT
CASSPYRANGEKLFF
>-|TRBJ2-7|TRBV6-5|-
TGTGCCAGCAGTTACTCGAGCGAAAAGGCGGGCTACGAGCAGTACTTC
CASSYSSEKAGYEQYF
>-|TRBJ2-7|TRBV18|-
TGTGCCAGCTCACCCCGGGACTCGACCTACGAGCAGTACTTC
CASSPRDSTYEQYF
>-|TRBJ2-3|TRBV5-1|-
TGCGCCAGCAGCTTATACACAGATACGCAGTATTTT
CASSLYTDTQYF
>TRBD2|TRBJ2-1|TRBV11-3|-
TGTGCCAGCAGCTTTAGCGGGAGCTCCTACAATGAGCAGTTCTTC
CASSFSGSSYNEQFF
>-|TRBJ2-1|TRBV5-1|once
TGCGCCAGCAGCTTGGGGATGGTTAGCGGAGCAAAAGACAATGAGCAGTTCTTC
CASSLGMVSGAKDNEQFF
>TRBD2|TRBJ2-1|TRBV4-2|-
TGTGCCAGCAGCCAACCGGGACTAGCGTTGAATGAGCAGTTCTTC
CASSQPGLALNEQFF
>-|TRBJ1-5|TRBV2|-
TGTGCCAGCAGGGGGGGCGGAGGACAGCCCCAGCATTTT
CASRGGGGQPQHF
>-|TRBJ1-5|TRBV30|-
TGTGCCTGGAGTGTAGATCAGCCCCAGCATTTT
CAWSVDQPQHF
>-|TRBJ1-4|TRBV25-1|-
TGTGCCAGCAGTGAAAGATTTACAGCGAATGAAAAACTGTTTTTT
CASSERFTANEKLFF
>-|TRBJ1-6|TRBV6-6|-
TGTGCCAGCAGTTCAATGGGTGATTCACCCCTCCACTTT
CASSSMGDSPLHF
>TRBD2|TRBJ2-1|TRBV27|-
TGTGCCAGCAAGCTAGCGGGTACAAACAATGAGCAGTTCTTC
CASKLAGTNNEQFF
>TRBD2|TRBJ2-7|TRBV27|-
TGTGCCAGTGGGGGGGGTAGGGCTTGGTACGAGCAGTACTTC
CASGGGRAWYEQYF
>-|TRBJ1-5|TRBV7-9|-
TGTGCCAGCAGCTTAGGAGGGAATAGCAATCAGCCCCAGCATTTT
CASSLGGNSNQPQHF
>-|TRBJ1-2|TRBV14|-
TGTGCCAGCAGGCCCTCTTGGGGGGCTGTTGGCTACACCTTC
CASRPSWGAVGYTF